One sample yielded the 27 T cell receptor beta chains listed below, sequenced in a study of cytomegalovirus exposure and HLA in healthy donors. Both 60 Vbeta primers and 13 Jbeta primers went into the PCR. Profiling relied on immunoSEQ multiplex PCR, and the TCRdb table lists in-frame clones only, not all of them. The sample has about 160,000 clones, under 80% seen once; the top ten hold about 1.3%. The sample comprised PBMCs. These receptor sequences come from a woman in her 30s in good health and CMV-seronegative.

This clone has just a few counts. V usage is TRBV19 and J usage is TRBJ1-5, with TRBD1 as a possible D gene (6 bases). This CDR3 region has 13 residues. Germline lookup yields CDR1 LNHDA and CDR2 SQIVND (reference sequence). Trimming stripped 6 bases from V and 6 bases from J, with 12 bases between. CDR3 residues: CASRNRESQPQHF. The CDR3 region has the DNA TGTGCCAGTAGGAACAGGGAGAGTCAGCCCCAGCATTTT.

V and J are TRBV20-1 and TRBJ2-5, with TRBD1 as a possible D gene (5 bases). From germline, CDR1 is DFQATT and CDR2 SNEGSKA (reference sequence). Trimming took off 4 bases at V and 11 bases at J, with 14 bases between the two ends. The CDR3 runs to 11 residues. The CDR3 is CSAMDTAEQYF. In DNA form, the CDR3 reads TGCAGTGCTATGGACACGGCGGAGCAGTACTTC.

The V and J genes are TRBV9 and TRBJ2-3; D gene uncertain. The germline gives CDR1 SGDLS, CDR2 YYNGEE. With 4 bases removed from V and 1 base from J, the gap between germline ends came to 7 bases. This CDR3 is built from 13 residues. This CDR3 is CASSPIGTDTQYF. CDR3 nucleotide sequence: TGTGCCAGCAGCCCTATCGGCACAGATACGCAGTATTTT.

The rearrangement joins TRBV29-1 to TRBJ2-3; weak D call: TRBD2 (7 bases). With 6 bases removed from V and 7 bases from J, the gap between germline ends came to 20 bases. The CDR3 has 14 residues. Germline loops: CDR1 SQVTM, CDR2 ANQGSEA. The CDR3 nucleotides read TGCAGCGTCGAACGGGGGGCCAACGGGTATACGCAGTATTTT. This translates into CSVERGANGYTQYF.

The chain combines TRBV18 with TRBJ2-5; tentative D call: TRBD2 (5 bases). V was cut by 6 bases and J by 3 bases, with 11 bases left in between. This CDR3 has 13 amino acids. CDR1 KGHSH and CDR2 LQKENI come from the germline V gene. CDR3 nucleotide sequence: TGTGCCAGCTCTACGATGAGGGAAGAGACCCAGTACTTC. Protein: CASSTMREETQYF.

This sequence joins TRBV18 and TRBJ2-3, with D maybe TRBD1 (5 bases). The V end was cut by 4 bases, the J end by 0 bases, with 11 bases between. The CDR3 covers 15 residues. The V gene's germline CDR1 is KGHSH and CDR2 LQKENI. The CDR3 DNA follows: TGTGCCAGCTCACAAAGTCAGGGAAGCACAGATACGCAGTATTTT. Translation gives CASSQSQGSTDTQYF.

The rearrangement joins TRBV15 to TRBJ2-2, with D possibly TRBD1 on 6 matching bases. The CDR3 runs 15 residues. Germline CDR1 is LNHNV and CDR2 is YYDKDF (reference sequence). The germline V and J ends were trimmed by 5 bases and 3 bases, with 13 bases remaining between them. CDR3 DNA sequence: TGTGCCACCAGCTCCTCGGACAGATACACCGGGGAGCTGTTTTTT. It encodes CATSSSDRYTGELFF. Drawing the rest from reference TRBV15 and TRBJ2-2, the complete variable domain is DAMVIQNPRYQVTQFGKPVTLSCSQTLNHNVMYWYQQKSSQAPKLLFHYYDKDFNNEADTPDNFQSRRPNTSFCFLDIRSPGLGDTAMYLCATSSSDRYTGELFFGEGSRLTVL.

This clone was recorded once. V is TRBV5-1 and J is TRBJ1-5; D is undetermined. Per germline, CDR1 SGHRS and CDR2 YFSETQ. The CDR3 runs to 15 residues. Trimming left V 0 bases short and J 1 base short, with 8 bases between. This chain's CDR3 is CASSLDGSSNQPQHF. CDR3 in DNA: TGCGCCAGCAGCTTGGATGGTAGCAGCAATCAGCCCCAGCATTTT.

The V call is TRBV5-1, the J call TRBJ1-1; 7 bases map to TRBD1. Germline CDR1 SGHRS, CDR2 YFSETQ. The V segment lost 4 bases and the J segment 4 bases; nucleotides outside the gene matches: 16. The CDR3 has 17 amino acids. CDR3 residues: CASSLPPTTGVPTEAFF. DNA for the CDR3: TGCGCCAGCAGCCTACCCCCGACCACAGGGGTCCCCACTGAAGCTTTCTTT. The whole variable domain, filled in from reference TRBV5-1 and TRBJ1-1, reads KAGVTQTPRYLIKTRGQQVTLSCSPISGHRSVSWYQQTPGQGLQFLFEYFSETQRNKGNFPGRFSGRQFSNSRSEMNVSTLELGDSALYLCASSLPPTTGVPTEAFFGQGTRLTVV.

The CDR3 DNA is TGTGCCAGCAGCCTTGGACAGGGGGCGGACACCTTC. Translating it yields CASSLGQGADTF. The chain links TRBV7-9 to TRBJ1-2; 11 bases agree with TRBD1. Looked up from germline, CDR1 is SEHNR and CDR2 is FQNEAQ (reference sequence). V lost 5 bases, J lost 12 bases, and 5 bases stayed unmatched. The CDR3 has 12 residues. The variable domain in full, completed from reference TRBV7-9 and TRBJ1-2, reads DTGVSQNPRHKITKRGQNVTFRCDPISEHNRLYWYRQTLGQGPEFLTYFQNEAQLEKSRLLSDRFSAERPKGSFSTLEIQRTEQGDSAMYLCASSLGQGADTFGSGTRLTVV.

This chain joins TRBV30 and TRBJ1-5, with 12 bases that match TRBD1. Germline V gene lookup returns CDR1 GTSNPN and CDR2 SVGIG (reference sequence). This CDR3 region has 15 residues. The trim removed 5 bases at V and 7 bases at J, leaving 9 bases unmatched. The CDR3 here is CAWERPGQGAQPQHF. Written as DNA, the CDR3 is TGTGCCTGGGAACGACCGGGACAGGGGGCCCAGCCCCAGCATTTT.

This clone was seen just once. The chain has TRBV2 and TRBJ1-3; D ambiguous. Trimming stripped 0 bases from V and 3 bases from J, with 12 bases between. Germline-derived CDR1 and CDR2 are SNHLY and FYNNEI. This CDR3 contains 16 residues. The DNA of the CDR3 is TGTGCCAGCAGTGAAGCGCTTGTGGCGGTTGGAAACACCATATATTTT. Translation: CASSEALVAVGNTIYF. Full variable domain (missing parts from reference TRBV2 and TRBJ1-3): EPEVTQTPSHQVTQMGQEVILRCVPISNHLYFYWYRQILGQKVEFLVSFYNNEISEKSEIFDDQFSVERPDGSNFTLKIRSTKLEDSAMYFCASSEALVAVGNTIYFGEGSWLTVV.

The DNA for the CDR3 is TGTGCCATCAGTGCGCGGGCAAATCAAGAGACCCAGTACTTC. It yields the protein CAISARANQETQYF. The J gene is TRBJ2-5, the V gene TRBV10-3, with a possible D match to TRBD2 (5 bases). The CDR3 sequence is 14 residues long. CDR1 is ENHRY and CDR2 is SYGVKD in the germline V gene. V was pared by 4 bases and J by 2 bases, with 11 bases between.

V usage is TRBV28 and J usage is TRBJ2-5; 10 bases line up with TRBD2. The J call may be mistaken, given a closer DNA end match to TRBJ2-7. This CDR3 has 14 residues. Germline V gene sequence: CDR1 MDHEN, CDR2 SYDVKM. The CDR3 loop reads CASRLAGATYEQYF. The CDR3 DNA sequence: TGTGCCAGCAGGCTAGCGGGGGCTACCTACGAGCAGTACTTC.

The chain employs TRBV7-8 and TRBJ1-2; the D is unclear. V lost 5 bases and J 2 bases, leaving 12 bases between the germline ends. The CDR3 has 14 residues. Germline V lookup: CDR1 SGHVS, CDR2 FQNEAQ. Here the CDR3 reads CASSTRTGNYGYTF. The CDR3 DNA follows: TGTGCCAGCAGCACGCGGACGGGAAACTATGGCTACACCTTC.

The J gene is TRBJ1-2, the V gene TRBV7-6, with D possibly TRBD1 on 6 matching bases. Germline CDR1 and CDR2: SGHVS and FNYEAQ. V lost 6 bases to trimming and J lost 3 bases, with 17 bases between them. There are 15 residues in the CDR3. The CDR3 loop is CASSTEQGLDYGYTF. The CDR3 coding sequence is TGTGCCAGCAGTACTGAGCAGGGGCTAGACTATGGCTACACCTTC.

This clone was seen only a few times. The rearrangement links TRBV7-9 to TRBJ2-7, with 13 nucleotides matching TRBD2. Per germline, CDR1 SEHNR and CDR2 FQNEAQ (reference sequence). Trimming at V came to 3 bases and at J to 2 bases, leaving 4 bases not matched to a gene. This CDR3 has 16 amino acids. The CDR3 DNA reads TGTGCCAGCAGCTTGGGACTAGCGGGGTCAGCCTACGAGCAGTACTTC. This translates into CASSLGLAGSAYEQYF.

This chain uses TRBV5-4 with TRBJ2-2; 8 bases match TRBD2. The CDR3 runs to 17 residues. Trimming removed 4 bases from V and 6 bases from J; junction bases left unmatched: 14. The germline V gene encodes CDR1 SGHNT and CDR2 YYREEE (reference sequence). The CDR3 spells CASSPRLAGTGSGELFF. CDR3 nucleotide sequence: TGTGCCAGCAGCCCAAGATTAGCGGGGACGGGCTCCGGGGAGCTGTTTTTT. The variable domain in full, completed from reference TRBV5-4 and TRBJ2-2, reads ETGVTQSPTHLIKTRGQQVTLRCSSQSGHNTVSWYQQALGQGPQFIFQYYREEENGRGNFPPRFSGLQFPNYSSELNVNALELDDSALYLCASSPRLAGTGSGELFFGEGSRLTVL.

This clone was seen a single time. The genes are TRBV2 and TRBJ2-2, with D possibly TRBD1 on 5 matching bases. Trimming shortened V by 4 bases and J by 5 bases, and 14 bases separated the two germline ends. Germline values: CDR1 SNHLY, CDR2 FYNNEI. This CDR3 comprises 15 residues. CDR3 sequence (DNA): TGTGCCAGCAGTGGTTTTTCAGGGTTAACCGGGGAGCTGTTTTTT. Protein sequence: CASSGFSGLTGELFF.

The chain carries TRBV30 and TRBJ2-7; 8 positions match TRBD1. J was trimmed by 6 bases and V by 3 bases; bases with no gene match: 13. This CDR3 has 15 amino acids. Germline V CDR1 and CDR2: GTSNPN, SVGIG (reference sequence). The CDR3 loop reads CAWRDRLTGVSEQYF. The CDR3 DNA is TGTGCCTGGAGAGATAGGTTGACAGGGGTGTCCGAGCAGTACTTC.

In this sample, this clone turned up a few times. The chain combines TRBV7-9 with TRBJ1-1; D is unresolved. CDR3 length equals 14 residues. Germline V CDR1 and CDR2: SEHNR, FQNEAQ (reference sequence). V lost 5 bases and J 2 bases, leaving 12 bases between the germline ends. The CDR3 region is CASSQQSPNTEAFF. As DNA, the CDR3 is TGTGCCAGCAGCCAACAGAGCCCCAACACTGAAGCTTTCTTT.

This chain links TRBV25-1 with TRBJ1-6; D possibly corresponds to TRBD1 (6 bases). The CDR3 contains 14 residues. V lost 4 bases and J 10 bases, leaving 14 bases between the germline ends. Germline-derived CDR1 and CDR2 are MGHDK and SYGVNS. The CDR3 DNA follows: TGTGCCAGCAGTGTATCTACAGGGAGCTCACCCCTCCACTTT. Protein sequence: CASSVSTGSSPLHF.

With respect to this clone: No conserved phenylalanine or tryptophan is present at the end of the CDR3, so a read error is the likely explanation. The CDR3 DNA sequence: TGTGCCAGCAGTTTATTAAGGCAGGCGTTTAATTCACCCCTCCACCTT. Its translation: CASSLLRQAFNSPLHL. V and J are TRBV28 and TRBJ1-6; D not resolved. The germline V and J ends were trimmed by 1 base and 6 bases, with 13 bases remaining between them. The CDR3 consists of 16 residues. Germline loops: CDR1 MDHEN, CDR2 SYDVKM.

The chain couples TRBV11-2 to TRBJ2-7, with TRBD2 matching 9 bases. The V gene's germline CDR1 is SGHAT and CDR2 FQNNGV. The length of the CDR3 is 15 residues. After removal of 5 bases from V and 3 bases from J, the junction contained 8 bases not matched to a gene. This chain's CDR3 is CASSRSGGINYEQYF. DNA of the CDR3: TGTGCCAGCAGCCGTAGCGGGGGTATCAACTACGAGCAGTACTTC. Drawing the rest from reference TRBV11-2 and TRBJ2-7, the complete variable domain is EAGVAQSPRYKIIEKRQSVAFWCNPISGHATLYWYQQILGQGPKLLIQFQNNGVVDDSQLPKDRFSAERLKGVDSTLKIQPAKLEDSAVYLCASSRSGGINYEQYFGPGTRLTVT.

This sequence joins TRBV5-1 and TRBJ2-7; D may be TRBD2 (6 bases). The V gene lost 4 bases and the J gene lost 5 bases, with 19 bases spanning the gap. This CDR3 spans 15 amino acids. Germline loops: CDR1 SGHRS, CDR2 YFSETQ. CDR3 in DNA: TGCGCCAGCAGCGGAGGGGACGGAGATCTCCACGAGCAGTACTTC. Protein: CASSGGDGDLHEQYF.

This sequence joins TRBV30 and TRBJ2-6; TRBD1 is a possible D gene (5 bases). The CDR3 runs 16 residues. Germline lookup yields CDR1 GTSNPN and CDR2 SVGIG (reference sequence). V gave up 3 bases and J gave up 4 bases, with 16 bases separating them. The chain's CDR3 is CAWSRVGEWGANVLTF. The CDR3 DNA reads TGTGCCTGGAGCAGGGTCGGAGAATGGGGGGCCAACGTCCTGACTTTC. The full variable domain, rest sourced from reference TRBV30 and TRBJ2-6, is SQTIHQWPATLVQPVGSPLSLECTVEGTSNPNLYWYRQAAGRGLQLLFYSVGIGQISSEVPQNLSASRPQDRQFILSSKKLLLSDSGFYLCAWSRVGEWGANVLTFGAGSRLTVL.

The V gene is TRBV7-3, the J gene TRBJ2-1; TRBD1 is a possible D gene (6 bases). The CDR3 covers 15 residues. Germline V CDR1 and CDR2: SGHTA, FQGTGA. Trimming took off 2 bases at V and 7 bases at J, with 15 bases between the two ends. CDR3 in DNA: TGTGCCAGCAGCTTATTGGTAGCAGGGGCAAATGAGCAGTTCTTC. Encoded protein: CASSLLVAGANEQFF.